This passage covers 20 T cell receptor beta chains from one sample sequenced in a study of read filtering for tumor transcriptome and immune sequencing. This library used roughly 370 ng RNA and molecular barcoded adaptors spanning alpha/delta and beta/gamma chains. MiXCR, applied by TCRdb to the reads, yields one record per CDR3 protein. Of some 38,000 distinct CDR3 sequences listed, about an eighth were seen once; the top ten hold about 38%. The sample comprised a population of CD138-negative cells sorted from bone marrow. The receptors stem from a donor aged 40 or over with multiple myeloma.

The chain links TRBV3-1 to TRBJ2-1, with D unclear. The CDR3 length is 15 residues. Germline assignment: CDR1 LGHDT and CDR2 YNNKEL (reference sequence). V dropped 1 base and J dropped 0 bases, with 7 bases sitting between them. This CDR3 is CASSQVESSYNEQFF. The DNA of the CDR3 is TGTGCCAGCAGCCAAGTTGAGAGCTCCTACAATGAGCAGTTCTTC.

In this sample, this clonotype turned up many times. The V call is TRBV2, the J call TRBJ2-5; no clear D. The CDR3 is 13 residues long. Germline V gene sequence: CDR1 SNHLY, CDR2 FYNNEI. Deletions cut 6 bases from V and 5 bases from J, with 13 bases between. The CDR3 protein is CASRRAAVETQYF. CDR3 DNA: TGTGCCAGCAGAAGAGCCGCAGTGGAGACCCAGTACTTC.

This clonotype occurred many times. The chain uses TRBV20-1 and TRBJ1-5; D possibly corresponds to TRBD1 (5 bases). CDR3 length equals 16 residues. V dropped 5 bases and J dropped 0 bases, with 17 bases sitting between them. Germline V gives CDR1 DFQATT, CDR2 SNEGSKA (reference sequence). The CDR3 is CSASSGFGLSNQPQHF. In DNA form, the CDR3 reads TGCAGTGCTTCGTCAGGGTTTGGGCTTAGCAATCAGCCCCAGCATTTT.

This clonotype was observed at least ten times. The chain uses TRBV29-1 and TRBJ2-3; no clear D. Trimming shortened V by 4 bases and J by 2 bases, and 10 bases separated the two germline ends. Germline V lookup: CDR1 SQVTM, CDR2 ANQGSEA. This CDR3 contains 13 residues. The CDR3 nucleotides are TGCAGCGTTGGGGTCCCCCCCACAGATACGCAGTATTTT. Encoded protein: CSVGVPPTDTQYF.

This clonotype was seen repeatedly, ten times or more. The rearrangement links TRBV5-1 to TRBJ1-1, with 8 bases aligning to TRBD1. Germline lookup yields CDR1 SGHRS and CDR2 YFSETQ. Losses at the gene ends were 4 bases for V and 4 bases for J; bases not matched to a gene: 9. CDR3 length: 15 amino acids. The CDR3 DNA is TGCGCCAGCAGCGGGACAGGACAATGGGGCACTGAAGCTTTCTTT. Its translation is CASSGTGQWGTEAFF.

The chain uses TRBV6-6 and TRBJ1-3; the match to TRBD1 covers 9 bases. The CDR3 consists of 14 residues. The V gene end was trimmed by 8 bases and the J gene end by 3 bases; junction bases not matched to a gene: 5. Germline V CDR1 and CDR2: MNHNY, SVGAGI (reference sequence). In nucleotides, the CDR3 is TGTGCCAGCGAAACAGGGGGCGGTGGAAACACCATATATTTT. The encoded protein is CASETGGGGNTIYF.

This clonotype was detected many times. V and J are TRBV29-1 and TRBJ2-7; D is perhaps TRBD1 (6 bases). Trimming left V 2 bases short and J 6 bases short, with 14 bases between. The CDR3 has 13 residues. CDR1 and CDR2 from the germline V gene are SQVTM and ANQGSEA. The CDR3 is CSVETGQWGEQYF. The CDR3 DNA reads as TGCAGCGTTGAAACGGGACAATGGGGCGAGCAGTACTTC.

This clonotype appeared once. A much larger clone lies one base from this, so it may be a read error. The rearrangement uses TRBV28 and TRBJ2-7; TRBD2 matches at 8 bases. This CDR3 region has 19 residues. The germline gives CDR1 MDHEN, CDR2 SYDVKM. The chain's CDR3 is CAGSPSGAGGRFFPYEQYF. CDR3 DNA: TGTGCCGGCAGTCCTTCTGGGGCGGGGGGCAGATTTTTTCCTTACGAGCAGTACTTC.

A few counts support this clonotype. This may come from a read error, since a much larger clone is one base off. The chain is built from TRBV28 and TRBJ2-7; maybe TRBD1 (5 bases). Germline V lookup: CDR1 MDHEN, CDR2 SYDVKM. The CDR3 is made up of 13 amino acids. The CDR3 DNA reads as TGTGCCAGCAGTGCAGGGTTCCTCTACGGGCAGTACTTC. Amino acid sequence: CASSAGFLYGQYF.

In this sample, this clonotype turned up once. This may be a read error, as it is one base from a much larger clone. The chain links TRBV5-8 to TRBJ1-4, with 7 positions matching TRBD1. Near its end, the DNA agrees better with TRBJ2-3, so the J call may be wrong. Germline V gene data show CDR1 as SGHTS and CDR2 as YDEGEE. The CDR3 has 15 amino acids. This CDR3 is CASSPTYDRDGTQYF. CDR3 DNA sequence: TGTGCCAGCAGCCCTACCTACGACAGGGATGGTACGCAGTATTTT.

Many counts were recorded for this clonotype. The CDR3 protein is CSARVGLANVLTF. The CDR3 nucleotides read TGCAGTGCTAGAGTGGGATTGGCCAACGTCCTGACTTTC. The V gene is TRBV20-1, the J gene TRBJ2-6, with D uncertain. Trimming pared 1 base from V and 6 bases from J, leaving 7 bases between. The CDR3 runs to 13 residues. The germline V gene encodes CDR1 DFQATT and CDR2 SNEGSKA (reference sequence).

The sample holds many counts of this clonotype. The J gene is TRBJ2-1, the V gene TRBV20-1; D not resolved. The CDR3 contains 16 residues. V lost 2 bases and J 0 bases, leaving 14 bases between the germline ends. Germline V gene sequence: CDR1 DFQATT, CDR2 SNEGSKA (reference sequence). CDR3 sequence reads: CSARSGSSSSYNEQFF. CDR3 coding DNA: TGCAGTGCTAGATCCGGCTCTTCAAGCTCCTACAATGAGCAGTTCTTC.

This clonotype was counted many times. The chain couples TRBV7-9 to TRBJ2-5, with 8 bases lining up with TRBD1. The junction had 8 bases not matched to a gene; V was cut back by 6 bases and J by 5 bases. The CDR3 totals 14 residues. Germline CDR1 is SEHNR and CDR2 is FQNEAQ (reference sequence). The CDR3 DNA sequence: TGTGCCAGCAGTTCCAGGGGGCATTCGGAGACCCAGTACTTC. It yields the protein CASSSRGHSETQYF.

The table lists this clonotype with a few counts. This chain joins TRBV6-5 and TRBJ2-1, with TRBD2 identical over 7 bases. With V trimmed by 6 bases and J by 14 bases, 13 bases remained unmatched. Germline V gives CDR1 MNHEY, CDR2 SVGAGI. This CDR3 contains 13 residues. The CDR3 bases are TGTGCCAGCAGCCTATTAGGGGCGGGGGAGGAGTTCTTC. Its protein product is CASSLLGAGEEFF.

This clonotype was recorded many times. This sequence joins TRBV28 and TRBJ2-7; a possible D gene is TRBD2 (5 bases). The CDR3 consists of 16 residues. Germline V CDR1 and CDR2: MDHEN, SYDVKM. Trimming shortened V by 6 bases and J by 0 bases, and 18 bases separated the two germline ends. CDR3 in amino acids: CASSLTARGSSYEQYF. For the CDR3, the DNA is TGTGCCAGCAGCTTAACAGCCCGGGGTTCCTCCTACGAGCAGTACTTC.

The gene calls are TRBV30 and TRBJ1-1, with D possibly TRBD1 on 5 matching bases. Germline V gene lookup returns CDR1 GTSNPN and CDR2 SVGIG (reference sequence). The CDR3 is 14 residues long. Trimming stripped 4 bases from V and 9 bases from J, with 21 bases between. CDR3 nucleotides: TGTGCCTGGATCCACGCGGACATCCCGGGGAAAGCTTTCTTT. Protein sequence: CAWIHADIPGKAFF.

This clonotype appeared many times. V is TRBV20-1 and J is TRBJ1-5; possible D gene TRBD1, 5 bases. V was clipped by 5 bases and J by 2 bases, with 19 bases between them. This CDR3 contains 16 residues. Germline lookup yields CDR1 DFQATT and CDR2 SNEGSKA (reference sequence). The CDR3 nucleotides are TGCAGTGCTCCTGAACCTAGGCGGGGCGGCAATCAGCCCCAGCATTTT. Translation gives CSAPEPRRGGNQPQHF.

This clonotype was observed many times. V usage is TRBV28 and J usage is TRBJ2-5; no firm D call. V shed 10 bases and J shed 5 bases, with 8 bases lying between them. CDR1 is MDHEN, CDR2 SYDVKM, per germline. The CDR3 consists of 10 residues. CDR3 sequence reads: CATKRETQYF. CDR3 coding DNA: TGTGCCACGAAGAGGGAGACCCAGTACTTC.

Worth noting for this clonotype: The junction and the germline gene differ at one end; a read error may be behind it. The chain combines TRBV11-2 with TRBJ2-3; D is possibly TRBD1 (5 bases). Looked up from germline, CDR1 is SGHAT and CDR2 is FQNNGV. There are 15 residues in the CDR3. Written as DNA, the CDR3 is TGTGCCAGCAGCTTATTGGGGCAGCCCACAGGTACGCAGTATTTT. The encoded protein is CASSLLGQPTGTQYF.

This clonotype was seen a few times. This may stem from a read error, because a much larger clone lies one nucleotide away. The chain combines TRBV5-5 with TRBJ1-4; tentative D call: TRBD1 (5 bases). Trimming left V 3 bases short and J 12 bases short, with 15 bases between. CDR3 length: 13 residues. CDR1 and CDR2 from the germline V gene are SGHKS and YYEKEE (reference sequence). The CDR3: CASSSGVEEELFF. CDR3 bases: TGTGCCAGCAGCTCGGGGGTCGAAGAAGAACTGTTTTTT.